This TCR beta chain stems from a study of OX40 agonist ivuxolimab in advanced cancers. Data came from immunoSEQ multiplex PCR; TCRdb stores just in-frame clones and leaves some out. Among 45,000 to 60,000 clones listed, approximately 93% were seen once. Germline assignment: CDR1 SGHRS and CDR2 YFSETQ. The CDR3 is made up of 13 amino acids. The germline V and J ends were trimmed by 2 bases and 7 bases, with 12 bases remaining between them. The timepoints at which blood was sampled were baseline, cycle 4 day 1, and cycle 7 day 1. The chain couples TRBV5-1 to TRBJ1-2, with D perhaps TRBD1 (5 bases). The receptor's source is an adult with an advanced solid tumor such as melanoma, head and neck, liver or kidney cancer. The source was CD4+ or CD8+ T cells sorted from blood, collected in a trial of the OX40 agonist ivuxolimab. DNA for the CDR3: TGCGCCAGCAGCTTAGAAAGGGGAGGTGGCTACACCTTC. Amino acids: CASSLERGGGYTF. Combining the CDR3 with reference TRBV5-1 and TRBJ1-2 gives the whole variable domain KAGVTQTPRYLIKTRGQQVTLSCSPISGHRSVSWYQQTPGQGLQFLFEYFSETQRNKGNFPGRFSGRQFSNSRSEMNVSTLELGDSALYLCASSLERGGGYTFGSGTRLTVV.